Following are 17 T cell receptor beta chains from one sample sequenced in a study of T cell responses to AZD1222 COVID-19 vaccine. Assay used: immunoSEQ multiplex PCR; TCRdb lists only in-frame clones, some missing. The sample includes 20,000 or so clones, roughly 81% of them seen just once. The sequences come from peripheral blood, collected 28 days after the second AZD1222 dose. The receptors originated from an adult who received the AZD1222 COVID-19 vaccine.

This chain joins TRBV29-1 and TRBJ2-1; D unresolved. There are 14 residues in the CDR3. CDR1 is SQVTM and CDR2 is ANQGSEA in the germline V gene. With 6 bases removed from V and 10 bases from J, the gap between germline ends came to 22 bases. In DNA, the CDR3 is TGCAGCGTATCGACCACCCAACATATCAAGGAGCAGTTCTTC. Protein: CSVSTTQHIKEQFF.

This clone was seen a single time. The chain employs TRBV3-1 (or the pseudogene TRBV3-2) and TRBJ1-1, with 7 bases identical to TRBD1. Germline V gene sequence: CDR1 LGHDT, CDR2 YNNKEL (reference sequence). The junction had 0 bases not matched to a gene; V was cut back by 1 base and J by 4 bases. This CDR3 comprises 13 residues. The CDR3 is CASSQAGGTEAFF. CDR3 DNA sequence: TGTGCCAGCAGCCAAGCAGGGGGCACTGAAGCTTTCTTT.

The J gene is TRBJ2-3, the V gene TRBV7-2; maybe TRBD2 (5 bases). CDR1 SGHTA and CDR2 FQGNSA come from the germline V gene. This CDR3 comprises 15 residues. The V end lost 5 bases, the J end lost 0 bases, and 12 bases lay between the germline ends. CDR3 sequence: CASSPTGGSTDTQYF. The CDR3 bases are TGTGCCAGCAGCCCCACCGGCGGGAGCACAGATACGCAGTATTTT.

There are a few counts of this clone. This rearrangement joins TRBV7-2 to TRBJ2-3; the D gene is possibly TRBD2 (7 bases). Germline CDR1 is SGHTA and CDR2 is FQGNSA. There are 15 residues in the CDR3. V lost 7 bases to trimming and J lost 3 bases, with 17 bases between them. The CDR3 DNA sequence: TGTGCCAGCACCCGTGGGGGGGCGTATACAGATACGCAGTATTTT. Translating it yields CASTRGGAYTDTQYF.

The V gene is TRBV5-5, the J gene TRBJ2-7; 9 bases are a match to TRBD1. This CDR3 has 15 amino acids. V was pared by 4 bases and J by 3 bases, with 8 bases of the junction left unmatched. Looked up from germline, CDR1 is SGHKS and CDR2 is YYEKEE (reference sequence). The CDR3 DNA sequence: TGTGCCAGCAGCGCTACAGGGGGCTCTCTCTACGAGCAGTACTTC. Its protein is CASSATGGSLYEQYF.

CDR3 amino acids: CASSSPSPLAGKYNEQFF. For the CDR3, the DNA is TGTGCCAGCAGCTCCCCCTCTCCCCTAGCGGGAAAGTACAATGAGCAGTTCTTC. J is TRBJ2-1 and V is TRBV5-4; 9 positions agree with TRBD2. The germline V gene has CDR1 SGHNT and CDR2 YYREEE (reference sequence). The CDR3 runs 18 residues. V gave up 3 bases and J gave up 4 bases; unmatched junction bases: 14.

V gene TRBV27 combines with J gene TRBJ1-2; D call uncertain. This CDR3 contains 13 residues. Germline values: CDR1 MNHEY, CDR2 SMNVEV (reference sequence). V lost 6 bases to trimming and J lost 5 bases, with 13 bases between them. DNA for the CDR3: TGTGCCAGCAGGCCGGGGAGGGTTTATGGCTACACCTTC. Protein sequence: CASRPGRVYGYTF.

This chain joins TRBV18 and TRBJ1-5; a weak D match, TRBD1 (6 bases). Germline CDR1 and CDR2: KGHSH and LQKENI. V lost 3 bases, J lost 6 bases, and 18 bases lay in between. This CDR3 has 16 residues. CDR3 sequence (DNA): TGTGCCAGCTCACCCCAACCGCCAGGGGATAGTCAGCCCCAGCATTTT. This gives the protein CASSPQPPGDSQPQHF.

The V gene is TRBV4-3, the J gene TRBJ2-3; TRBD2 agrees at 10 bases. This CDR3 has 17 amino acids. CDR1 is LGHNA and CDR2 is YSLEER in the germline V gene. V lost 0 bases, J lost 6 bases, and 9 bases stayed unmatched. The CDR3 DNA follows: TGCGCCAGCAGCCAAGATGTAGCGGGGGGTTCTCGGGATACGCAGTATTTT. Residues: CASSQDVAGGSRDTQYF.

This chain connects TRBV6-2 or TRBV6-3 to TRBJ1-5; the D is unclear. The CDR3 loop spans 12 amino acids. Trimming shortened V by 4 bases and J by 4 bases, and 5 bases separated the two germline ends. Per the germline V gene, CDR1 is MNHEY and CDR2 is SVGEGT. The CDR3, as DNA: TGTGCCAGCAGTTTCCAGAATCAGCCCCAGCATTTT. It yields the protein CASSFQNQPQHF.

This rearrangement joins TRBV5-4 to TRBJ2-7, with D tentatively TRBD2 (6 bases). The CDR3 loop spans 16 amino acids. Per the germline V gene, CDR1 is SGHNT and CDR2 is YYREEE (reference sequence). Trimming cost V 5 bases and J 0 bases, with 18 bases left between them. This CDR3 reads CASRPTGGESSYEQYF. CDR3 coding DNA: TGTGCCAGCAGACCAACTGGCGGGGAAAGCTCCTACGAGCAGTACTTC.

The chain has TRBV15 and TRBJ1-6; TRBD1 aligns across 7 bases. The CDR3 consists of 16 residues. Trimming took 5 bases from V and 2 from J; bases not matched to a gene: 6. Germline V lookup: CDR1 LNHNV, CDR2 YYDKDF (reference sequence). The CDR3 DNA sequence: TGTGCCACCAGCCCCACGACAGGGACCTATAATTCACCCCTCCACTTT. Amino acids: CATSPTTGTYNSPLHF.

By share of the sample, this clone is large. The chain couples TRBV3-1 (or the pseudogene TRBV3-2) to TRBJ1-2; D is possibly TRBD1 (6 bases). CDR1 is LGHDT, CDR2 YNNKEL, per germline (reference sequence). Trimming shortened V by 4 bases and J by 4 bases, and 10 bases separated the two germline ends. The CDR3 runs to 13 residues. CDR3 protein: CASSPDSGYGYTF. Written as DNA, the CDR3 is TGTGCCAGCAGCCCGGACAGCGGCTATGGCTACACCTTC.

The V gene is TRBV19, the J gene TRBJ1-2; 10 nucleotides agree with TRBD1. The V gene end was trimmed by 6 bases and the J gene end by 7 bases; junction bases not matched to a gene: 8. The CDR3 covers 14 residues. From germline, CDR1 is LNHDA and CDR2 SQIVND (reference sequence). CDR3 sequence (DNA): TGTGCCAGTAGGGGGGACAGGGGCGCGAGTGGCTACACCTTC. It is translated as CASRGDRGASGYTF.

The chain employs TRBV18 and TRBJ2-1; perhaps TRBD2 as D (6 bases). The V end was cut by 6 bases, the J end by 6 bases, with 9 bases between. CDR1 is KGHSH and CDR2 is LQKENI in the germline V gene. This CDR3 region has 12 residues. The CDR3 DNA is TGTGCCAGCTCCGGACTAATCAATGAGCAGTTCTTC. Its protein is CASSGLINEQFF.

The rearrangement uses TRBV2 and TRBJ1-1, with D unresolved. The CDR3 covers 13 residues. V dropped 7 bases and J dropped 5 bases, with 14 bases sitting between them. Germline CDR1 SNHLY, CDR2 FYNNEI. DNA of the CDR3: TGTGCCAGCATATCCGGGGATTCAACTGAAGCTTTCTTT. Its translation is CASISGDSTEAFF.

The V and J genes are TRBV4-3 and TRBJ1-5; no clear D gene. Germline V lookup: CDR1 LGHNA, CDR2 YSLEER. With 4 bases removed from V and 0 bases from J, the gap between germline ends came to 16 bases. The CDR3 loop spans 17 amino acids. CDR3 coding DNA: TGCGCCAGCAGCCTCGACCCGTGGGGATCTAGCAATCAGCCCCAGCATTTT. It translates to CASSLDPWGSSNQPQHF.